The TCR beta chain under discussion was sequenced for a study of shared clonotypes between healthy human individuals. Notes on the study in general: Sorted-subset samples were not fully sequenced, rarefaction indicated.

Libraries were prepared by immunoSEQ multiplex PCR; TCRdb keeps only in-frame clonotypes and omits some of them. The data show hundreds of thousands of clones, about 96% seen once. A word on this clone: Its antigen is undetermined.

In germline, CDR1 is SGHAT, CDR2 FQNNGV. CDR3 size: 17 residues. Trimming took 1 base from V and 0 from J; bases not matched to a gene: 5. The chain uses TRBV11-2 and TRBJ2-1, with 8 bases that match TRBD2. Input material: naive CD4+ T cells sorted from blood. The subset denotes: CD45RA+ positively selected. The sequence came from a woman in her 30s in good health. The CDR3 DNA is TGTGCCAGCAGCTTAGTGTTCGGGACTAGCTCCTACAATGAGCAGTTCTTC. Residues: CASSLVFGTSSYNEQFF.